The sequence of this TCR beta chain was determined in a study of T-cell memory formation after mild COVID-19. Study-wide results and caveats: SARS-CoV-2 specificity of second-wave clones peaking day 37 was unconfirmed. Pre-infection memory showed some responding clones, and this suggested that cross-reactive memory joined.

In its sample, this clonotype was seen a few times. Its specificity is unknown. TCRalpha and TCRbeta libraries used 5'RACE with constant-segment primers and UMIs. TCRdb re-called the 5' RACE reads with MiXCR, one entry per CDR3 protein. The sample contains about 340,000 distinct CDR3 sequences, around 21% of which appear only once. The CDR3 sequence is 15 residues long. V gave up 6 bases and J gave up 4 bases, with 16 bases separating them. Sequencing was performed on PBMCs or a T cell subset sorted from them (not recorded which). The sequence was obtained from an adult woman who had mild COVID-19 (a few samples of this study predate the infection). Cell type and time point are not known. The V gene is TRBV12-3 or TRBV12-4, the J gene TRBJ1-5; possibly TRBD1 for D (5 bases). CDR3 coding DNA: TGTGCCAGCAGCCACCTGGGGGACGGTAATCAGCCCCAGCATTTT. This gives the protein CASSHLGDGNQPQHF.